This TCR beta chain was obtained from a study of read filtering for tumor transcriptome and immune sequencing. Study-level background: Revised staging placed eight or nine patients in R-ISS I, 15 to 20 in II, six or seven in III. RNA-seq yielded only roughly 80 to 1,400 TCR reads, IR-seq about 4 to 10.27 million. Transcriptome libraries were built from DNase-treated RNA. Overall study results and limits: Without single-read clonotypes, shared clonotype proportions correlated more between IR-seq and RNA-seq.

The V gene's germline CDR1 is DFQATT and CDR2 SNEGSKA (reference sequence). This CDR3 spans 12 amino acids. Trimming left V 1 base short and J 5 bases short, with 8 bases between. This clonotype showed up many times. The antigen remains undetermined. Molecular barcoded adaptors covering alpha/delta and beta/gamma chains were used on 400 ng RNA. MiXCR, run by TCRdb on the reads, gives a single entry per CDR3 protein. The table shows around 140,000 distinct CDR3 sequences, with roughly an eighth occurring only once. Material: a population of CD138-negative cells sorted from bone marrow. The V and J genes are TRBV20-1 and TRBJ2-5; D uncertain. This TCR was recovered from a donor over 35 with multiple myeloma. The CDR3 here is CSARGPLETQYF. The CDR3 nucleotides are TGCAGTGCTAGAGGGCCGCTGGAGACCCAGTACTTC.